Listed below are T cell receptor beta chains from one sample, sequenced in a study of CD8+ T cells in alopecia areata. Sequenced by immunoSEQ multiplex PCR; TCRdb stores in-frame clones only, minus some. Of nearly 95,000 clones in the sample, around 71% are singletons; the top ten hold 17%. The sample here was CD8+ T cells sorted from blood, taken at approximately week 42, from a patient treated with tofacitinib. The receptor set was obtained from a human donor with alopecia areata. CDR3s include the opening cysteine and the closing phenylalanine or tryptophan. D genes are given only for firm matches. Some rows mark clone size as missing; the rest say once, few, many or name a class of expanded clone.

D gene: TRBD1
clone size: few
J gene: TRBJ2-1
V gene: TRBV29-1
CDR3 protein: CSVGVRDRYNEQFF
CDR3 DNA: TGCAGCGTTGGGGTCCGGGACAGATACAATGAGCAGTTCTTC

D gene: TRBD2
clone size: .
J gene: TRBJ2-7
V gene: TRBV6-6
CDR3 protein: CASSGTIHYEQYF
CDR3 DNA: TGTGCCAGCAGTGGGACTATCCACTACGAGCAGTACTTC

D gene: .
clone size: few
J gene: TRBJ1-1
V gene: TRBV6-9
CDR3 protein: CASSYGQRNTEAFF
CDR3 DNA: TGTGCCAGCAGTTATGGACAGAGGAACACTGAAGCTTTCTTT

D gene: TRBD2
clone size: .
J gene: TRBJ2-1
V gene: TRBV6-5
CDR3 protein: CASRTSGGYNEQFF
CDR3 DNA: TGTGCCAGCAGGACTAGCGGGGGTTACAATGAGCAGTTCTTC

D gene: TRBD1
clone size: .
J gene: TRBJ1-2
V gene: TRBV4-1
CDR3 protein: CASSQTGAPYGYTF
CDR3 DNA: TGCGCCAGCAGCCAGACAGGGGCCCCCTATGGCTACACCTTC

D gene: .
clone size: .
J gene: TRBJ1-5
V gene: TRBV19
CDR3 protein: CASTVTSAGQPQHF
CDR3 DNA: TGTGCCAGCACCGTCACCTCGGCGGGTCAGCCCCAGCATTTT

D gene: .
clone size: few
J gene: TRBJ2-1
V gene: TRBV29-1
CDR3 protein: CSVQGAEGLREQFF
CDR3 DNA: TGCAGCGTTCAAGGGGCCGAAGGTTTGCGGGAGCAGTTCTTC

D gene: .
clone size: few
J gene: TRBJ1-1
V gene: TRBV10-2
CDR3 protein: CATASNLVTEAFF
CDR3 DNA: TGCGCCACCGCAAGTAATCTGGTCACTGAAGCTTTCTTT

D gene: .
clone size: .
J gene: TRBJ1-5
V gene: TRBV11-2
CDR3 protein: CASSLDFDEEQPQHF
CDR3 DNA: TGTGCCAGCAGCTTAGACTTCGACGAGGAACAGCCCCAGCATTTT

D gene: .
clone size: .
J gene: TRBJ2-7
V gene: TRBV7-9
CDR3 protein: CASSWGENEQYF
CDR3 DNA: TGTGCCAGCAGCTGGGGCGAGAACGAGCAGTACTTC

D gene: .
clone size: .
J gene: TRBJ2-1
V gene: TRBV27
CDR3 protein: CASSPPPIIEKGFPNSYNEQFF
CDR3 DNA: TGTGCCAGCAGTCCCCCCCCTATAATAGAAAAAGGCTTCCCGAACTCCTACAATGAGCAGTTCTTC

D gene: TRBD1
clone size: .
J gene: TRBJ1-1
V gene: TRBV19
CDR3 protein: CASKEGAPTEAFF
CDR3 DNA: TGTGCCAGTAAGGAGGGGGCGCCCACTGAAGCTTTCTTT

D gene: .
clone size: .
J gene: TRBJ1-5
V gene: TRBV21-1
CDR3 protein: CASSKEGDRGESQPQHF
CDR3 DNA: TGTGCCAGCAGCAAAGAGGGAGACAGGGGAGAGAGTCAGCCCCAGCATTTT

D gene: .
clone size: .
J gene: TRBJ1-1
V gene: TRBV2
CDR3 protein: CASSEKGGARVYF
CDR3 DNA: TGTGCCAGCAGTGAAAAGGGGGGCGCCCGGGTTTACTTT

D gene: .
clone size: .
J gene: TRBJ1-1
V gene: TRBV29-1
CDR3 protein: CSVLLAIGRAFF
CDR3 DNA: TGCAGCGTCCTCTTGGCCATCGGTAGGGCTTTCTTT

D gene: .
clone size: few
J gene: TRBJ2-2
V gene: TRBV28
CDR3 protein: CASSMGYSNTGELFF
CDR3 DNA: TGTGCCAGCAGTATGGGTTATTCTAACACCGGGGAGCTGTTTTTT

D gene: .
clone size: .
J gene: TRBJ1-1
V gene: TRBV7-8
CDR3 protein: CASSPRTGWDTEAFF
CDR3 DNA: TGTGCCAGCAGCCCCAGGACGGGATGGGACACTGAAGCTTTCTTT

D gene: .
clone size: .
J gene: TRBJ2-1
V gene: TRBV30
CDR3 protein: CAWNLPGFYNEQFF
CDR3 DNA: TGTGCCTGGAACCTACCAGGGTTCTACAATGAGCAGTTCTTC

D gene: .
clone size: .
J gene: TRBJ2-2
V gene: TRBV6-5
CDR3 protein: CASSYKNTGELFF
CDR3 DNA: TGTGCCAGCAGTTACAAGAACACCGGGGAGCTGTTTTTT

D gene: .
clone size: .
J gene: TRBJ1-2
V gene: TRBV30
CDR3 protein: CAWSVLIEGEGYTF
CDR3 DNA: TGTGCCTGGAGTGTTTTAATCGAGGGGGAAGGCTACACCTTC

D gene: .
clone size: few
J gene: TRBJ2-7
V gene: TRBV4-3
CDR3 protein: CASSQERGSSYEQYF
CDR3 DNA: TGCGCCAGCAGCCAAGAGCGTGGTAGCTCCTACGAGCAGTACTTC

D gene: TRBD1
clone size: .
J gene: TRBJ1-2
V gene: TRBV2
CDR3 protein: CASSDYDRDYFRYGYTF
CDR3 DNA: TGTGCCAGCAGTGACTATGACAGGGACTACTTTCGCTATGGCTACACCTTC

D gene: .
clone size: .
J gene: TRBJ2-7
V gene: TRBV12-5
CDR3 protein: CASGLSVDYEQYF
CDR3 DNA: TGTGCTAGTGGTTTGTCAGTCGACTACGAGCAGTACTTC

D gene: .
clone size: once
J gene: TRBJ1-3
V gene: TRBV23-1
CDR3 protein: CASTLGGGPSGNTIYF
CDR3 DNA: TGCGCCAGCACCCTGGGGGGAGGTCCCTCTGGAAACACCATATATTTT

D gene: .
clone size: .
J gene: TRBJ2-2
V gene: TRBV7-9
CDR3 protein: CASSPSANTGELFF
CDR3 DNA: TGTGCCAGCTCTCCCAGCGCGAACACCGGGGAGCTGTTTTTT

D gene: .
clone size: .
J gene: TRBJ2-3
V gene: TRBV14
CDR3 protein: CASSLQNTDTQYF
CDR3 DNA: TGTGCCAGCAGCCTTCAGAACACAGATACGCAGTATTTT

D gene: TRBD1
clone size: .
J gene: TRBJ1-1
V gene: TRBV6-6
CDR3 protein: CASRRDRMNTEAFF
CDR3 DNA: TGTGCCAGCCGAAGGGACAGGATGAACACTGAAGCTTTCTTT

D gene: .
clone size: once
J gene: TRBJ1-1
V gene: TRBV7-6
CDR3 protein: CASSLEGSMNTEAFF
CDR3 DNA: TGTGCCAGCAGCTTAGAAGGCAGTATGAACACTGAAGCTTTCTTT

D gene: .
clone size: .
J gene: TRBJ2-3
V gene: TRBV4-2
CDR3 protein: CASSFKAGETTDTQYF
CDR3 DNA: TGTGCCAGCAGTTTCAAGGCTGGTGAAACCACAGATACGCAGTATTTT

D gene: .
clone size: .
J gene: TRBJ1-2
V gene: TRBV7-2
CDR3 protein: CASSSNILYGYTF
CDR3 DNA: TGTGCCAGCAGCTCCAACATCCTCTATGGCTACACCTTC

D gene: .
clone size: few
J gene: TRBJ2-5
V gene: TRBV11-3
CDR3 protein: CASSLAQATYQETQYF
CDR3 DNA: TGTGCCAGCAGCTTAGCCCAGGCCACGTACCAAGAGACCCAGTACTTC

D gene: .
clone size: few
J gene: TRBJ1-1
V gene: TRBV6-6
CDR3 protein: CASSPKRGENTEAFF
CDR3 DNA: TGTGCCAGCAGCCCTAAGCGTGGGGAGAACACTGAAGCTTTCTTT

D gene: TRBD2
clone size: .
J gene: TRBJ2-1
V gene: TRBV7-7
CDR3 protein: CASSYHLTSPNEQFF
CDR3 DNA: TGTGCCAGCAGCTATCACCTGACTAGCCCCAATGAGCAGTTCTTC

D gene: .
clone size: .
J gene: TRBJ2-7
V gene: TRBV5-1
CDR3 protein: CASSLESGVSSYEQYF
CDR3 DNA: TGCGCCAGCAGCTTGGAATCGGGGGTGAGCTCCTACGAGCAGTACTTC

D gene: .
clone size: few
J gene: TRBJ2-7
V gene: TRBV23-1
CDR3 protein: CASSQVADSYEQYF
CDR3 DNA: TGCGCCAGCAGCCAAGTAGCGGACTCCTACGAGCAGTACTTC

D gene: TRBD2
clone size: .
J gene: TRBJ2-1
V gene: TRBV27
CDR3 protein: CASSPGASGGAHNEQFF
CDR3 DNA: TGTGCCAGCAGTCCCGGGGCTAGCGGGGGGGCTCACAATGAGCAGTTCTTC

D gene: .
clone size: .
J gene: TRBJ1-1
V gene: TRBV7-9
CDR3 protein: CASSSVSGGTEAFF
CDR3 DNA: TGTGCCAGCAGCTCCGTATCCGGAGGCACTGAAGCTTTCTTT

D gene: .
clone size: once
J gene: TRBJ1-5
V gene: TRBV15
CDR3 protein: CATSRDRRQPQHF
CDR3 DNA: TGTGCCACCAGCAGAGATAGGCGTCAGCCCCAGCATTTT

D gene: .
clone size: .
J gene: TRBJ2-2
V gene: TRBV28
CDR3 protein: CASSLPFRGPGELFF
CDR3 DNA: TGTGCCAGCAGTTTACCCTTTAGGGGACCCGGGGAGCTGTTTTTT

D gene: TRBD1
clone size: .
J gene: TRBJ1-1
V gene: TRBV19
CDR3 protein: CASSLVRDRGDTEAFF
CDR3 DNA: TGTGCCAGTAGCTTGGTCCGGGACAGGGGGGACACTGAAGCTTTCTTT

D gene: .
clone size: .
J gene: TRBJ1-1
V gene: TRBV9
CDR3 protein: CASSAYMNTEAFF
CDR3 DNA: TGTGCCAGCAGCGCCTATATGAACACTGAAGCTTTCTTT

D gene: .
clone size: once
J gene: TRBJ2-7
V gene: TRBV23-1
CDR3 protein: CASSQPKATGILGLEQYF
CDR3 DNA: TGCGCCAGCAGTCAACCCAAAGCGACGGGCATTCTCGGTCTCGAGCAGTACTTC

D gene: .
clone size: .
J gene: TRBJ1-6
V gene: TRBV5-1
CDR3 protein: CASSGSHNSPLHF
CDR3 DNA: TGCGCCAGCAGCGGGAGCCATAATTCACCCCTCCACTTT

D gene: .
clone size: .
J gene: TRBJ2-3
V gene: TRBV7-9
CDR3 protein: CASSLGSGDADTQYF
CDR3 DNA: TGTGCCAGCAGCTTAGGTTCCGGGGATGCAGATACGCAGTATTTT

D gene: .
clone size: .
J gene: TRBJ2-7
V gene: TRBV5-1
CDR3 protein: CASSSDANYEQYF
CDR3 DNA: TGCGCCAGCAGCTCGGACGCAAACTACGAGCAGTACTTC

D gene: .
clone size: .
J gene: TRBJ2-7
V gene: TRBV29-1
CDR3 protein: CSVEDSPYEQYF
CDR3 DNA: TGCAGCGTTGAGGACAGCCCCTACGAGCAGTACTTC

D gene: .
clone size: .
J gene: TRBJ2-2
V gene: TRBV29-1
CDR3 protein: CSVEYGFGGELFF
CDR3 DNA: TGCAGCGTTGAATATGGGTTCGGCGGGGAGCTGTTTTTT

D gene: .
clone size: .
J gene: TRBJ2-2
V gene: TRBV11-2
CDR3 protein: CASSLPGNTGELFF
CDR3 DNA: TGTGCCAGCAGCTTACCAGGGAACACCGGGGAGCTGTTTTTT

D gene: TRBD1
clone size: .
J gene: TRBJ2-7
V gene: TRBV7-2
CDR3 protein: CASSSGRRDRRSYEQYF
CDR3 DNA: TGTGCCAGCAGCTCAGGGCGCCGGGACAGACGCTCCTACGAGCAGTACTTC